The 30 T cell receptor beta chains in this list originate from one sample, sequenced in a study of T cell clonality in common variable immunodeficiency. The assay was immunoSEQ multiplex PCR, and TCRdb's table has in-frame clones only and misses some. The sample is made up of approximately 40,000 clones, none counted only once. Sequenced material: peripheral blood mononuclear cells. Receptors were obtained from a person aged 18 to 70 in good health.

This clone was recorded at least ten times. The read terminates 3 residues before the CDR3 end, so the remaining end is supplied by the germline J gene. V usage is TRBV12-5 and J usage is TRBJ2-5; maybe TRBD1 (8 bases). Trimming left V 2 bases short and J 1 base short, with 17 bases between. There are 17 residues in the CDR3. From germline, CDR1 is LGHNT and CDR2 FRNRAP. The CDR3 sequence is CASGLRTGWGGQETQYF. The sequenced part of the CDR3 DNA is TGTGCTAGTGGTTTGAGGACAGGGTGGGGGGGCCAAGAGACC. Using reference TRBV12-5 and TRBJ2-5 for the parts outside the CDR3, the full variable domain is DARVTQTPRHKVTEMGQEVTMRCQPILGHNTVFWYRQTMMQGLELLAYFRNRAPLDDSGMPKDRFSAEMPDATLATLKIQPSEPRDSAVYFCASGLRTGWGGQETQYFGPGTRLLVL.

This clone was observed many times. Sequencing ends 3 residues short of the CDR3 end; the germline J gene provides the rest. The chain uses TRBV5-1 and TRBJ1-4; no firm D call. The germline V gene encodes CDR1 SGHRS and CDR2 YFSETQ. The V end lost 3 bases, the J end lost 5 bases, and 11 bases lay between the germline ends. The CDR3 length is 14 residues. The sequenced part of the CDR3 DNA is TGCGCCAGCAGCTCTCTGAGGCAGAATGAAAAA. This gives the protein CASSSLRQNEK. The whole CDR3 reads CASSSLRQNEKLFF.

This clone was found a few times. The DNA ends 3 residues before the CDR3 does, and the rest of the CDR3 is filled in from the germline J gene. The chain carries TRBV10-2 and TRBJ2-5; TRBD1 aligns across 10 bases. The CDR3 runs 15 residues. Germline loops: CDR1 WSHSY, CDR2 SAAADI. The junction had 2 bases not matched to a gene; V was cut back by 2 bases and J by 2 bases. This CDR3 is CASSEQDRGQETQYF. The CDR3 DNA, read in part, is TGCGCCAGCAGTGAGCAGGACAGGGGGCAAGAGACC.

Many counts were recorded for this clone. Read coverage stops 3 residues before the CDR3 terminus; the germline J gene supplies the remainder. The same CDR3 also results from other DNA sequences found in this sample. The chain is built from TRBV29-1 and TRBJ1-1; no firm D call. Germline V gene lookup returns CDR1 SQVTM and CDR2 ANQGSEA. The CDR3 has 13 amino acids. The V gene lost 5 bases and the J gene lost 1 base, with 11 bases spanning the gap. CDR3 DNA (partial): TGCAGCGTTCCTCCTGGCAGGAACACTGAA. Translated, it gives CSVPPGRNTE. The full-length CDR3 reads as CSVPPGRNTEAFF.

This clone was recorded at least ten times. The DNA read from the CDR3 is TGCGCCAGCAGCTACGGACAGGGGAATGAG. This codes for CASSYGQGNE. The whole CDR3 region reads CASSYGQGNEQFF. This chain joins TRBV5-1 and TRBJ2-1; 9 bases align to TRBD1. The CDR3 end is not reached by the read, which stops 3 residues before it; the germline J gene fills it in. Trimming removed 3 bases from V and 7 bases from J; junction bases left unmatched: 2. Germline CDR1 is SGHRS and CDR2 is YFSETQ. The CDR3 is 13 residues long.

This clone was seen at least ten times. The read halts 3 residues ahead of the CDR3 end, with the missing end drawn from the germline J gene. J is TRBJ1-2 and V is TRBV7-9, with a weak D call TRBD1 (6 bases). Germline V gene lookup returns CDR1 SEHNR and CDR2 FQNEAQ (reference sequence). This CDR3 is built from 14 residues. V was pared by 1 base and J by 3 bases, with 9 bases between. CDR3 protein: CASSLERQDYGYTF. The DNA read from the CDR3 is TGTGCCAGCAGCTTAGAAAGACAGGACTATGGC. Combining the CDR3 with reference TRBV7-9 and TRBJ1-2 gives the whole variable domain DTGVSQNPRHKITKRGQNVTFRCDPISEHNRLYWYRQTLGQGPEFLTYFQNEAQLEKSRLLSDRFSAERPKGSFSTLEIQRTEQGDSAMYLCASSLERQDYGYTFGSGTRLTVV.

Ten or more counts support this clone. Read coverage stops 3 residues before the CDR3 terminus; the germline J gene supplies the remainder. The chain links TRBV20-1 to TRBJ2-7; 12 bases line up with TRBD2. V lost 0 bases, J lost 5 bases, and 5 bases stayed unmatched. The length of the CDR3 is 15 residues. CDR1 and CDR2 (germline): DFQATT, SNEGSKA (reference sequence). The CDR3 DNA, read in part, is TGCAGTGCTAGAGAGACTAGCGGGAGAATCCACGAG. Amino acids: CSARETSGRIHE. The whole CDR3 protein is CSARETSGRIHEQYF.

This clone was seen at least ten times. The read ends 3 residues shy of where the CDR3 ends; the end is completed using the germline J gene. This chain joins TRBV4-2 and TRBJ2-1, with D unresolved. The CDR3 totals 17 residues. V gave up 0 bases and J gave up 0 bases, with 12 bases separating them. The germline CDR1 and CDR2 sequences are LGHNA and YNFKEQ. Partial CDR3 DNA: TGTGCCAGCAGCCAAGATTTGGATTCTAGCTCCTACAATGAG. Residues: CASSQDLDSSSYNE. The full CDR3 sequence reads CASSQDLDSSSYNEQFF.

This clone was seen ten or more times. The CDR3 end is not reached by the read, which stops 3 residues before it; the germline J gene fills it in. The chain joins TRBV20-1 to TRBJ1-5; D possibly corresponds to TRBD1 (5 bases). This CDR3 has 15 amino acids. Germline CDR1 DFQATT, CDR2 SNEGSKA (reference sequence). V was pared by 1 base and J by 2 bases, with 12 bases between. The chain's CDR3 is CSARGAGVGNQPQHF. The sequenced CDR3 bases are TGCAGTGCTAGAGGAGCGGGGGTTGGCAATCAGCCC.

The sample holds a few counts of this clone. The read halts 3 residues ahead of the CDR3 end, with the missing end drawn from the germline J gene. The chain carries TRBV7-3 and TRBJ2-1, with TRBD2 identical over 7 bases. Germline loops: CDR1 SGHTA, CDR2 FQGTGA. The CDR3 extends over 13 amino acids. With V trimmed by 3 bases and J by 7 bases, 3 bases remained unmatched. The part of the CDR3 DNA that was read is TGTGCCAGCAGCTTTGGGGGGGGGAATGAG. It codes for CASSFGGGNE. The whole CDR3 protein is CASSFGGGNEQFF. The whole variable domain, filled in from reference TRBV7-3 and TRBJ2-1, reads GAGVSQTPSNKVTEKGKYVELRCDPISGHTALYWYRQSLGQGPEFLIYFQGTGAADDSGLPNDRFFAVRPEGSVSTLKIQRTERGDSAVYLCASSFGGGNEQFFGPGTRLTVL.

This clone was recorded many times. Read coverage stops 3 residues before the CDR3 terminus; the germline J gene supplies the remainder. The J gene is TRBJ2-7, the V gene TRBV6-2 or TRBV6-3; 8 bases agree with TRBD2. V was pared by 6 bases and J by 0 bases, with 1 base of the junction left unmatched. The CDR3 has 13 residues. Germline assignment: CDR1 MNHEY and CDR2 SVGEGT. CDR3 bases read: TGTGCCAGCAGAACTAGCGGCTCCTACGAG. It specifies CASRTSGSYE. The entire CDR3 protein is CASRTSGSYEQYF.

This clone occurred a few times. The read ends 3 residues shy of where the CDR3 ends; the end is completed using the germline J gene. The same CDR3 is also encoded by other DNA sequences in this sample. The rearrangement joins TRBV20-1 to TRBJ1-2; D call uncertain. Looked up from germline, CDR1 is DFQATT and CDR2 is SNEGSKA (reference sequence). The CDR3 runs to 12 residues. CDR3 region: CSARVEGYGYTF. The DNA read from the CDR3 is TGCAGTGCTAGAGTAGAGGGCTACGGC.

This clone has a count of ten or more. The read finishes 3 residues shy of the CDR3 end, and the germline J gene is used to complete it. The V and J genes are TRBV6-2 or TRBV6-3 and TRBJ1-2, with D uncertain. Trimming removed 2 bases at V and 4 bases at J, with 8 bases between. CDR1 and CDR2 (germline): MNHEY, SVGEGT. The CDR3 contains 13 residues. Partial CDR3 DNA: TGTGCCAGCAGTTACCGGGGAGGCTATGGC. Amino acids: CASSYRGGYG. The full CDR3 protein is CASSYRGGYGYTF.

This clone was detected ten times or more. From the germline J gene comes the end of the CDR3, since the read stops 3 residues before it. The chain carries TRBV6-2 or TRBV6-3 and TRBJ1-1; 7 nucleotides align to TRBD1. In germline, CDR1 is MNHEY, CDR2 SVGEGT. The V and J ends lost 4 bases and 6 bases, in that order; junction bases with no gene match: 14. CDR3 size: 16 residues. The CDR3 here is CASSSSSTGLGPEAFF. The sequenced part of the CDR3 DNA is TGTGCCAGCAGTTCGAGCTCGACAGGGCTCGGTCCTGAA.

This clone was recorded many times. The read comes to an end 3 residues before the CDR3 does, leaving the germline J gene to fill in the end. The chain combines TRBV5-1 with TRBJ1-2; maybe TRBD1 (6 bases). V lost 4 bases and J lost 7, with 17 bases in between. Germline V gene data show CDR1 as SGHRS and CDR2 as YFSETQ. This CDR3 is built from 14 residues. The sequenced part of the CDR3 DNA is TGCGCCAGCAGCCCCAATCAGGGGAAGGGTGGC. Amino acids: CASSPNQGKGG. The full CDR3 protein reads CASSPNQGKGGYTF.

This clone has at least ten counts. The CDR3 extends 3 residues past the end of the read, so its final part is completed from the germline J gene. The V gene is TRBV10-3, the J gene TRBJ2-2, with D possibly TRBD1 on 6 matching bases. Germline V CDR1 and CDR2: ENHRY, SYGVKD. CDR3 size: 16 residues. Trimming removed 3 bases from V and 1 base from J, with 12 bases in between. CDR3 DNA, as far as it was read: TGTGCCATCAGTGACGGTAGGGGGAGGAACACCGGGGAG. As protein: CAISDGRGRNTGE. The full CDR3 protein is CAISDGRGRNTGELFF.

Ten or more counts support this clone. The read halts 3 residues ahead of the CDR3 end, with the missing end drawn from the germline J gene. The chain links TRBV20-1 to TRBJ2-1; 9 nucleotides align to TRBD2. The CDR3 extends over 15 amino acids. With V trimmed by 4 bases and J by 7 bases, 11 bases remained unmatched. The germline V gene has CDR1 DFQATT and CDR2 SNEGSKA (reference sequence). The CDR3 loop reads CSATPGLAGINEQFF. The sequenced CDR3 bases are TGCAGTGCTACCCCCGGTCTAGCGGGGATTAATGAG.

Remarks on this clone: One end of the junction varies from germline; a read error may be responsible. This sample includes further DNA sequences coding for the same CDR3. CDR3 residues: CASSLRTTSYEQYF. The part of the CDR3 DNA that was read is TGCGCCAGCAGCCTGAGGACAACATCCTACGAG. The chain recombines TRBV7-8 with TRBJ2-7, with D perhaps TRBD1 (5 bases). The read ends 3 residues early relative to the CDR3; the germline J gene fills the gap. Germline V gene sequence: CDR1 SGHVS, CDR2 FQNEAQ. This CDR3 is 14 amino acids long. Full variable domain (outside the CDR3, taken from reference TRBV7-8 and TRBJ2-7): GAGVSQSPRYKVAKRGQDVALRCDPISGHVSLFWYQQALGQGPEFLTYFQNEAQLDKSGLPSDRFFAERPEGSVSTLKIQRTQQEDSAVYLCASSLRTTSYEQYFGPGTRLTVT.

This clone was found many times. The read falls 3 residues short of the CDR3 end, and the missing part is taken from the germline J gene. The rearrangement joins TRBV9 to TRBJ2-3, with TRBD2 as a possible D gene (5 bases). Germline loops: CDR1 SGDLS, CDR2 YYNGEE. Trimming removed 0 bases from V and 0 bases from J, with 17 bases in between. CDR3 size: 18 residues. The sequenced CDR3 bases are TGTGCCAGCAGCGTAGTCCTCAGCGGAAACCCTAGCACAGATACG. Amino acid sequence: CASSVVLSGNPSTDT. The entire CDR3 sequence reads CASSVVLSGNPSTDTQYF.

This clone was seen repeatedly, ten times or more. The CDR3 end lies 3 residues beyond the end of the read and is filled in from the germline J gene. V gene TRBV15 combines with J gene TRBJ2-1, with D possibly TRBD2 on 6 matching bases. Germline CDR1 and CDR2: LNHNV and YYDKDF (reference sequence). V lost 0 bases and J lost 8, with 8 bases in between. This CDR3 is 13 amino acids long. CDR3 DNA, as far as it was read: TGTGCCACCAGCAGAGAACTAGCCTATGAG. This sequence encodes CATSRELAYE. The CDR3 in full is CATSRELAYEQFF.

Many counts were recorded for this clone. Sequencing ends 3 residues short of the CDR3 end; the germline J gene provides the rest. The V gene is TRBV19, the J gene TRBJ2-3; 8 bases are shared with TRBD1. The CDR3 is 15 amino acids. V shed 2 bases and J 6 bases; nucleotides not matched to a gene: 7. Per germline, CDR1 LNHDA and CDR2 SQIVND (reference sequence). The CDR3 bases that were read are TGTGCCAGTAGTATACGGGACAGGAAATCGGATACG. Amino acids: CASSIRDRKSDT. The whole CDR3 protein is CASSIRDRKSDTQYF.

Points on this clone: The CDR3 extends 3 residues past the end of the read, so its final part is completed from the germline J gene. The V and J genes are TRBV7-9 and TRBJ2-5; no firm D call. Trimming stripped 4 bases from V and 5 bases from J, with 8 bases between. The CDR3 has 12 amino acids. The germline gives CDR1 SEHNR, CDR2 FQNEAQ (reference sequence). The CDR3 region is CASSWIAETQYF. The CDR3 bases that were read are TGTGCCAGCAGCTGGATAGCCGAGACC.

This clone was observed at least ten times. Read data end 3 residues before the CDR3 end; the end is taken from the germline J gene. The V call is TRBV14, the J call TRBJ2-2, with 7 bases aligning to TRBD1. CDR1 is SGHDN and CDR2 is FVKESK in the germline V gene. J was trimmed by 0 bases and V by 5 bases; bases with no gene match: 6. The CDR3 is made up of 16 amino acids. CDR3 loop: CASSLTGTANTGELFF. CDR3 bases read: TGTGCCAGCAGCTTAACCGGGACAGCGAACACCGGGGAG.

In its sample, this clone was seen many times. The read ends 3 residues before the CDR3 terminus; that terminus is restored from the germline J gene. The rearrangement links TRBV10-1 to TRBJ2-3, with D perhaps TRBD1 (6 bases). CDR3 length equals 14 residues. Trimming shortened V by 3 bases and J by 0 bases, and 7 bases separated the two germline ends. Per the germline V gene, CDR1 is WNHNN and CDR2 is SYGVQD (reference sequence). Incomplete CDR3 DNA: TGCGCCAGCAGTGAAGACAGGAGCACAGATACG. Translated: CASSEDRSTDT. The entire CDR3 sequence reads CASSEDRSTDTQYF.

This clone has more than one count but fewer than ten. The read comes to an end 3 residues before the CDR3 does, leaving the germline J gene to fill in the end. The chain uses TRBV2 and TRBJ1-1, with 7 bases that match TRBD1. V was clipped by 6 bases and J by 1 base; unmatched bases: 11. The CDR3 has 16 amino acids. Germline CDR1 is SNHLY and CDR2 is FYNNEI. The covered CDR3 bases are TGTGCCAGCAGCCCCGGTAGGGGGCGGACGAACACTGAA. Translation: CASSPGRGRTNTE. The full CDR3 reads CASSPGRGRTNTEAFF.

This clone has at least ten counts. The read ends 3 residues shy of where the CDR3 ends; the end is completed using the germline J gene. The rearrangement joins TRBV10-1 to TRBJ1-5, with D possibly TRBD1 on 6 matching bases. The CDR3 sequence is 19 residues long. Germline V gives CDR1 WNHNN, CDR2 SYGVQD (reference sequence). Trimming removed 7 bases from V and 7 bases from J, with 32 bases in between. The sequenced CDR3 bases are TGCGCCAGCACCCCTGACAGGTGTGACGTTGCCGCCTATAAACAGCCC. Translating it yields CASTPDRCDVAAYKQP. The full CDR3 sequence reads CASTPDRCDVAAYKQPQHF.

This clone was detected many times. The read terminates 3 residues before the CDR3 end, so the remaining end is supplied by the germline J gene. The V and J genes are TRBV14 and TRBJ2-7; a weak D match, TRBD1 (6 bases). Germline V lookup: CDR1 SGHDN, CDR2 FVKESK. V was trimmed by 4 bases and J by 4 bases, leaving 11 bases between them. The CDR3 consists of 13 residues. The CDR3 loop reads CASSPGTFYEQYF. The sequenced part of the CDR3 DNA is TGTGCCAGCAGCCCCGGGACATTTTACGAG.

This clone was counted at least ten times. The covered CDR3 bases are TGCGCCAGCAGCCAACCCTCCACCGGGACTACCAACTACGAG. It codes for CASSQPSTGTTNYE. The complete CDR3 reads CASSQPSTGTTNYEQYF. The genes are TRBV4-1 and TRBJ2-7; 7 nucleotides align to TRBD2. The observed sequence ends 3 residues before the CDR3 terminus, with the missing tail filled in from the germline J gene. V shed 2 bases, J shed 3 bases, and the junction held 13 bases outside the gene matches. In germline, CDR1 is MGHRA, CDR2 YSYEKL. CDR3 length: 17 residues.

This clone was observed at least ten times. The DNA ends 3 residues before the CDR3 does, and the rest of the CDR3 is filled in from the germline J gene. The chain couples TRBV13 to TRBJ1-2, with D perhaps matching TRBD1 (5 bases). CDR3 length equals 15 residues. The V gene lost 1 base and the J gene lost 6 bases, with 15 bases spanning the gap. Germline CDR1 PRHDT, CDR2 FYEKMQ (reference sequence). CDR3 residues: CASSLVFGGVHGYTF. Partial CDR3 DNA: TGTGCCAGCAGCTTAGTCTTTGGGGGGGTGCATGGC.

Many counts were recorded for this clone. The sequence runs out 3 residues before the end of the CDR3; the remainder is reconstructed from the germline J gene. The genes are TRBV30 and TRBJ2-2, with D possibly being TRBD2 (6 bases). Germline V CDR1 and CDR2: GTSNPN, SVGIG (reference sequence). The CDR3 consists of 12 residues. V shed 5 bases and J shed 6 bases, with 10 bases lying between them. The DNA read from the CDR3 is TGTGCCTGGGGGACTGGGGCCGGGGAG. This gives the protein CAWGTGAGE. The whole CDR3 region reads CAWGTGAGELFF.